This TCR beta chain was profiled in a study of blood T cell repertoires in COVID-19 (TCRdb year 2020). The study in broad terms: The collaborator samples originated in the United States, Italy and Spain and spanned the acute and convalescent phases of COVID-19. The prospective study material was composed of cDNA or gDNA derived from T cells, B-cell-depleted T cells, or PBMCs. The dataset comprised deeply sampled blood TCRbeta repertoires from subjects exposed to, actively infected with, or recovered from COVID-19. A freely available public database, intended as a resource for researchers studying the immune response to SARS-CoV-2, is where the repertoires were released. Samples were obtained from the ongoing ImmuneRACE study (first 160 participants) and from 1,254 subjects provided by 6 global collaborators. Sample metadata almost always included a de-identified subject ID, COVID-19 status, age in years and sex. HLA class I and class II types, where available, came from metadata supplied by the sample provider rather than from assay-based typing. The study at large found these results: Clinical and demographic metadata were provided uncurated, with the amount varying by source and participant.

The immunoSEQ Assay, a bias-controlled multiplex PCR, was used to amplify TCRbeta CDR3 regions from genomic DNA. On the study's bioinformatics: The number of nucleated cells in each sample was estimated by amplification of reference gene primers within the assay. Sequence reads were collapsed and filtered to measure the absolute abundance of every unique TCRbeta CDR3 rearrangement. For each sample, productive Simpson clonality was calculated as the square root of Simpson's diversity index over productive rearrangements. The table comes from immuneACCESS by way of TCRdb, which keeps in-frame sequences with V and J called. Part of the clones is missing from these tables; in studies checked, under half for an unresolved V gene and the rest for unknown reasons. The V and J calls and the clone size are those of that table, but D and trimming were determined from the DNA. The table for this sample lists around 150,000 clones; 65% to 85% of them were counted only once. The top ten clones comprise approximately 3.9% of the sample.

Each collaborating institution followed its own protocols to collect whole blood in K2EDTA tubes. For TCRbeta analysis, collaborator samples were shipped as frozen whole blood, as isolated PBMCs, or as DNA extracted from either sample type. Trimming takes 2 bases from V and 0 bases from J, and the germline ends sit 13 bases apart. Sequences MDHEN (CDR1) and SYDVKM (CDR2) are obtained from the germline V gene. The cysteine opens and the phenylalanine closes a CDR3 of 16 amino acids. The read is trimmed to its CDR3 DNA, 48 bases read in frame from base 1. Regarding this clone: This clone's antigen is unknown. Nothing much larger sits one base from this clone, and base qualities are not available.

This receptor was identified in a woman aged 55 to 70 with acute or convalescent COVID-19. The sample was peripheral blood. The sequence is built from TRBV28 and TRBJ1-2; no D segment can be confidently identified. In nucleotide form, the sequence is TGTGCCAGCAGTTTAGGAGGGAGCCTCTCTAACTATGGCTACACCTTC. It specifies CASSLGGSLSNYGYTF.